The clone carrying this T cell receptor (beta chain) has only a few counts. The sample originates from a study of identical twins. Template switching, a step in the protocol, added a universal primer site, and cDNA carried unique molecular identifiers. Each CDR3 protein is one row after TCRdb ran MiXCR on the 5' RACE reads. In the table there are just over 500,000 distinct CDR3 sequences, roughly a fifth of which are singletons. The germline V gene has CDR1 LGHNT and CDR2 FRNRAP. V shed 2 bases, J shed 10 bases, and the junction held 10 bases outside the gene matches. The CDR3 is made up of 15 amino acids. The donors were all healthy and Caucasian. In addition, the sample was reused for a study of T cells expressing NK-cell markers. This second report adds: Researchers report these clonotypes also headed the CD3+CD56-NKG2C+ fraction in four donors.

The origin of this receptor is a woman between 18 and 29 years old in good health. V and J are TRBV12-5 and TRBJ2-2; 7 bases align to TRBD1. The sequenced sample consisted of CD4+ T cells sorted from blood. CDR3 amino acids: CASGLPRGSLEELFF. The CDR3 DNA is TGTGCTAGTGGTTTGCCCAGGGGGTCCCTCGAGGAGCTGTTTTTT. The variable domain in full, with the rest retrieved from reference TRBV12-5 and TRBJ2-2, is DARVTQTPRHKVTEMGQEVTMRCQPILGHNTVFWYRQTMMQGLELLAYFRNRAPLDDSGMPKDRFSAEMPDATLATLKIQPSEPRDSAVYFCASGLPRGSLEELFFGEGSRLTVL.